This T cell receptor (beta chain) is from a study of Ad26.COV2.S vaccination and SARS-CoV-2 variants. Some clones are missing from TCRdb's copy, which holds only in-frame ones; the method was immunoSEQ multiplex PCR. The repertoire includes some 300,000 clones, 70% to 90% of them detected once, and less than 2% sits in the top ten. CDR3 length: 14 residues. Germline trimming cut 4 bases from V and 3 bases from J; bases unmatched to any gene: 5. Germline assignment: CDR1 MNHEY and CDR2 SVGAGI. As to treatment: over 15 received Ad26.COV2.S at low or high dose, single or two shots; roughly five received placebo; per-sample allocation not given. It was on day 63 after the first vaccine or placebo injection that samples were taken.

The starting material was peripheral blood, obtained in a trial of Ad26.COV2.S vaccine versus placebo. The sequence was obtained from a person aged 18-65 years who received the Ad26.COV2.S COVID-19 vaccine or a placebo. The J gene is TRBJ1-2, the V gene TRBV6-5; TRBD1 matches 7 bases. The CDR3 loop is CASSSTGVDYGYTF. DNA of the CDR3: TGTGCCAGCAGTTCTACAGGGGTAGACTATGGCTACACCTTC.